Sequencing of this T cell receptor (beta chain) was carried out in a study of T cells in Graves' hyperthyroidism and ophthalmopathy. Study-level background: Staff took peripheral blood when the initial diagnosis was made, before any treatment began.

RNA transcripts gave rise to amplified TCR beta CDR3 regions. HTBI primers drove first-round RT-PCR of the TCR CDR3. TCRdb ran MiXCR on the multiplex PCR reads and lists one entry per CDR3 protein. This table has around 340,000 distinct CDR3 sequences, 15% to 20% appearing once. This clonotype came up a few times. Across 18 months, stable Graves' hyperthyroidism was marked by no progression to ophthalmopathy. Patients were excluded because of uncontrolled infection, other autoimmune disease, pregnancy or lactation. This sample holds PBMCs from 10 ml fresh peripheral blood. Germline trimming cut 3 bases from V and 4 bases from J; bases unmatched to any gene: 6. The CDR3 contains 15 residues. Germline lookup yields CDR1 KGHDR and CDR2 SFDVKD.

The specimen was blood. The sequence derives from a woman aged 50 to 60 with Graves' hyperthyroidism. The chain joins TRBV24-1 to TRBJ2-7, with 9 bases aligning to TRBD1. CDR3: CATSDPGTGKYEQYF. Here the CDR3 DNA reads TGTGCCACCAGTGATCCCGGGACAGGGAAATACGAGCAGTACTTC.